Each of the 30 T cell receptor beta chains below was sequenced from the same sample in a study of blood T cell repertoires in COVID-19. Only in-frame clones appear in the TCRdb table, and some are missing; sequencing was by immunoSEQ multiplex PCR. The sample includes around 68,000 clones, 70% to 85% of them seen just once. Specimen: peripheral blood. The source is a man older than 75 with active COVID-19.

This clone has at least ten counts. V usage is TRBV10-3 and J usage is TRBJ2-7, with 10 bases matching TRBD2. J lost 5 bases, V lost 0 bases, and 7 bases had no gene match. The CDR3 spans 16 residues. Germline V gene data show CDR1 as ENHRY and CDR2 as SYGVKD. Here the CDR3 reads CAISESWPSGSHEQYF. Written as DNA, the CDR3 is TGTGCCATCAGTGAGTCCTGGCCTAGCGGGAGCCACGAGCAGTACTTC.

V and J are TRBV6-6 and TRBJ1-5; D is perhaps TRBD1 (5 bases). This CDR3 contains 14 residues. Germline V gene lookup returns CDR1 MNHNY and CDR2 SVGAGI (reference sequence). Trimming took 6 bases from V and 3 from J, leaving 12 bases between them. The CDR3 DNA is TGTGCCAGCAGCGGGACTGCGTCCAATCAGCCCCAGCATTTT. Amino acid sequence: CASSGTASNQPQHF.

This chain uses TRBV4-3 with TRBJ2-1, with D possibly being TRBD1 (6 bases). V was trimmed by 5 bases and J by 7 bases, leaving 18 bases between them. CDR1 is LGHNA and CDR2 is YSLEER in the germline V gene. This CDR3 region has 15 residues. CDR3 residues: CASSFPGAGDNEQFF. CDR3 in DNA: TGCGCCAGCAGCTTCCCTGGGGCAGGGGATAATGAGCAGTTCTTC.

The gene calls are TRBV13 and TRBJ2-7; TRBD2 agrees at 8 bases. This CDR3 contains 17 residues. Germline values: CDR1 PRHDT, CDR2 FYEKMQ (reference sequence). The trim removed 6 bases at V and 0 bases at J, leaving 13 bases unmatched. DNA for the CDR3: TGTGCCAGCAGGATTCGGTTTAGCGGGGAGAGCTCCTACGAGCAGTACTTC. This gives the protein CASRIRFSGESSYEQYF.

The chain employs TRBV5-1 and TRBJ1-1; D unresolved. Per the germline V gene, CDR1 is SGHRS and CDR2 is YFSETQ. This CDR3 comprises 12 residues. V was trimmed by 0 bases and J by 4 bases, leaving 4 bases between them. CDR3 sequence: CASSLDSTEAFF. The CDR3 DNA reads TGCGCCAGCAGCTTGGACAGCACTGAAGCTTTCTTT.

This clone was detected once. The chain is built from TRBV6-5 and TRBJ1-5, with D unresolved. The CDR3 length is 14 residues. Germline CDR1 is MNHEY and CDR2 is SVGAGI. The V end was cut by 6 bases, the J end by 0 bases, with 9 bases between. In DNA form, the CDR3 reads TGTGCCAGCAGGGCCAGGAATAGCAATCAGCCCCAGCATTTT. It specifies CASRARNSNQPQHF.

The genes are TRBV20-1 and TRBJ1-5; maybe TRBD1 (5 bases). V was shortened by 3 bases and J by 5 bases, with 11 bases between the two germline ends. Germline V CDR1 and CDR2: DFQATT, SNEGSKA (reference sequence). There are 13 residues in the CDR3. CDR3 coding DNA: TGCAGTGCTAGTCCGACAGTAGATCAGCCCCAGCATTTT. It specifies CSASPTVDQPQHF.

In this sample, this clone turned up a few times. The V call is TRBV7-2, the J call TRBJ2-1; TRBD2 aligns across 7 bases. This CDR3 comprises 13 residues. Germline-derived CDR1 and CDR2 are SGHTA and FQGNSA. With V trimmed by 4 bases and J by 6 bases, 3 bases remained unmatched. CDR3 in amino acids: CASSYTSVNEQFF. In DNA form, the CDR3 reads TGTGCCAGCAGCTACACTAGCGTCAATGAGCAGTTCTTC.

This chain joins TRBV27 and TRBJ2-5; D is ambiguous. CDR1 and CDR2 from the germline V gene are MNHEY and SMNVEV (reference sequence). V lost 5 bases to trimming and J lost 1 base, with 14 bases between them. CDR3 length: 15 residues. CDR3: CASSPRLILQETQYF. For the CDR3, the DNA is TGTGCCAGCAGTCCTAGACTGATTCTCCAAGAGACCCAGTACTTC.

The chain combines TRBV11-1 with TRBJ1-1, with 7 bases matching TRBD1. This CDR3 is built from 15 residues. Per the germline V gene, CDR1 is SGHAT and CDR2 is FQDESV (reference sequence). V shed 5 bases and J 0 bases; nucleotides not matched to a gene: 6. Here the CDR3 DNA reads TGTGCCAGCAGCCCCAGGACAGGTATGAACACTGAAGCTTTCTTT. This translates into CASSPRTGMNTEAFF.

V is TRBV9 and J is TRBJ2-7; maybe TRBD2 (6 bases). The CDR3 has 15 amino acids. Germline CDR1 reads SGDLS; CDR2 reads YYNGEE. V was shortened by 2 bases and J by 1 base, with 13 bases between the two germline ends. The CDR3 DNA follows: TGTGCCAGCAGCGTTGGGGGGACTGGGTCCTACGAGCAGTACTTC. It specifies CASSVGGTGSYEQYF.

CDR3 residues: CASTLGGVGTMSEQYF. The CDR3 bases are TGTGCCAGTACCTTGGGTGGAGTAGGGACTATGTCCGAGCAGTACTTC. The chain is built from TRBV19 and TRBJ2-7; TRBD2 aligns across 7 bases. The CDR3 length is 16 residues. The junction had 18 bases not matched to a gene; V was cut back by 7 bases and J by 6 bases. CDR1 LNHDA and CDR2 SQIVND come from the germline V gene (reference sequence).

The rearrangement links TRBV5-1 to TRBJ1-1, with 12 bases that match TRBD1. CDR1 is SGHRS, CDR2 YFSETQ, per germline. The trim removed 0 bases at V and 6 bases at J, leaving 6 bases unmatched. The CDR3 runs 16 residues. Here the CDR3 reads CASSLAMGQGAPEAFF. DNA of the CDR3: TGCGCCAGCAGCTTGGCGATGGGACAGGGGGCCCCTGAAGCTTTCTTT.

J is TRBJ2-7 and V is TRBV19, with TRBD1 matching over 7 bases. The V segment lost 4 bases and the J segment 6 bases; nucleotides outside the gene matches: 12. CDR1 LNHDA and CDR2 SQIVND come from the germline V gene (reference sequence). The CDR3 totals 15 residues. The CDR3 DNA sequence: TGTGCCAGTAGTACCGGACAGGTGCAGGCCTCCGAGCAGTACTTC. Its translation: CASSTGQVQASEQYF.

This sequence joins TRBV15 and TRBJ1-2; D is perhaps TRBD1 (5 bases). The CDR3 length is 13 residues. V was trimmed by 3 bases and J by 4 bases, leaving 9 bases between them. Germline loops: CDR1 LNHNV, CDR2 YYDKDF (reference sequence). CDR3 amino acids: CATSSQGVYGYTF. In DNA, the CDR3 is TGTGCCACCAGCAGCCAGGGTGTCTATGGCTACACCTTC.

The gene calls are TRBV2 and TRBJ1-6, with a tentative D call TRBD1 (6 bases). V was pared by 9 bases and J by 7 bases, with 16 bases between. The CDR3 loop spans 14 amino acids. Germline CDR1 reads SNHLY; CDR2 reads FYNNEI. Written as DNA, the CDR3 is TGTGCCAGGAGGACGCAGGGGAAGAATTCACCCCTCCACTTT. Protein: CARRTQGKNSPLHF. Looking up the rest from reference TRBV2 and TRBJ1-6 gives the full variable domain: EPEVTQTPSHQVTQMGQEVILRCVPISNHLYFYWYRQILGQKVEFLVSFYNNEISEKSEIFDDQFSVERPDGSNFTLKIRSTKLEDSAMYFCARRTQGKNSPLHFGNGTRLTVT.

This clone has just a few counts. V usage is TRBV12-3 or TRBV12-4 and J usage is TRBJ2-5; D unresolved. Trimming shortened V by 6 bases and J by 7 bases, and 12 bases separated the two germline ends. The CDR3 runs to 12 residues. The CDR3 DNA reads TGTGCCAGCAGCCCCATTGCGGCGACCCAGTACTTC. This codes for CASSPIAATQYF.

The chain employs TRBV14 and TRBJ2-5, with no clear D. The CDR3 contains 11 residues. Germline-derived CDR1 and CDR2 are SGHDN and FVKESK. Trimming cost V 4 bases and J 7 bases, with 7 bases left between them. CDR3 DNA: TGTGCCAGCAGCCGTCTCTGGACCCAGTACTTC. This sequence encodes CASSRLWTQYF.

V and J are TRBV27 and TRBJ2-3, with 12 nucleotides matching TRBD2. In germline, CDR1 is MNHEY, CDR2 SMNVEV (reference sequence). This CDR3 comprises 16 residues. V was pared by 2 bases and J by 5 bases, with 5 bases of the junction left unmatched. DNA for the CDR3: TGTGCCAGCAGTTTAGTCCGGACTAGCGGGATAGATACGCAGTATTTT. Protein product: CASSLVRTSGIDTQYF.

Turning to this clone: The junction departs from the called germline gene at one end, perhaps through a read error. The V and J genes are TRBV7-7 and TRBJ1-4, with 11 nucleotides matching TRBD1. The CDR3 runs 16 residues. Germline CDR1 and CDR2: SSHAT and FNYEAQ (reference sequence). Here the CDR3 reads CASSPGTGGINEKLFF. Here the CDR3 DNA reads TGTGCTAGCAGCCCCGGGACAGGGGGGATTAATGAAAAACTGTTTTTT. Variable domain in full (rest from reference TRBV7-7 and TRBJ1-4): GAGVSQSPRYKVTKRGQDVTLRCDPISSHATLYWYQQALGQGPEFLTYFNYEAQPDKSGLPSDRFSAERPEGSISTLTIQRTEQRDSAMYRCASSPGTGGINEKLFFGSGTQLSVL.

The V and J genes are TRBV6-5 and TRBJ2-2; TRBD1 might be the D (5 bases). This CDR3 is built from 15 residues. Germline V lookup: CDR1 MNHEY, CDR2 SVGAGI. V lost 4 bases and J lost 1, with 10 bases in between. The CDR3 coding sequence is TGTGCCAGCAGTTTGCTACAGGAGAACACCGGGGAGCTGTTTTTT. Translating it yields CASSLLQENTGELFF.

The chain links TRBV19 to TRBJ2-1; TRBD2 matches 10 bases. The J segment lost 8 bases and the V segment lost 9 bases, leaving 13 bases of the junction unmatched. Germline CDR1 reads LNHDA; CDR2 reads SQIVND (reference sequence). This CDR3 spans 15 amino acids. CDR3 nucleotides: TGTGCCAGAACAGTCGTGGCTAGCGGGAGCTATGAGCAGTTCTTC. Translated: CARTVVASGSYEQFF.

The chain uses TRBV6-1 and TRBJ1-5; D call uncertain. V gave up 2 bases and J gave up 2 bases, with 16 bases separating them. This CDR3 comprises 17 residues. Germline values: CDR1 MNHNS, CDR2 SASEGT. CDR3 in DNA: TGTGCCAGCAGTGAATTACGTTGGGTTGCGGGCAATCAGCCCCAGCATTTT. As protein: CASSELRWVAGNQPQHF.

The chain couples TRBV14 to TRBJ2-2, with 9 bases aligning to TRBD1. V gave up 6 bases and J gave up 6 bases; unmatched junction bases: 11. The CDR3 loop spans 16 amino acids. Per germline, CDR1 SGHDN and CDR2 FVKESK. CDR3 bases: TGTGCCAGCAGTCGTCAGCCCGGGACAGGGTCCGGGGAGCTGTTTTTT. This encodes CASSRQPGTGSGELFF.

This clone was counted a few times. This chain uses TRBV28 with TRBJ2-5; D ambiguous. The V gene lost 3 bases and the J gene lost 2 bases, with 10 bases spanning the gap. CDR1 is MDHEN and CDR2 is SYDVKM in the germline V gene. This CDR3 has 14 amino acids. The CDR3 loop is CASSFERSQETQYF. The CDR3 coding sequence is TGTGCCAGCAGTTTTGAGAGATCTCAAGAGACCCAGTACTTC. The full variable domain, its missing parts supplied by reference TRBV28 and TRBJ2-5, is DVKVTQSSRYLVKRTGEKVFLECVQDMDHENMFWYRQDPGLGLRLIYFSYDVKMKEKGDIPEGYSVSREKKERFSLILESASTNQTSMYLCASSFERSQETQYFGPGTRLLVL.

CDR3 amino acids: CASSIQGGNNEQFF. CDR3 DNA sequence: TGTGCCAGTAGTATCCAGGGCGGAAACAATGAGCAGTTCTTC. The rearrangement joins TRBV19 to TRBJ2-1; weak D call: TRBD1 (5 bases). CDR3 length: 14 residues. CDR1 is LNHDA and CDR2 is SQIVND in the germline V gene (reference sequence). The V gene lost 3 bases and the J gene lost 5 bases, with 11 bases spanning the gap. Combining the CDR3 with reference TRBV19 and TRBJ2-1 gives the whole variable domain DGGITQSPKYLFRKEGQNVTLSCEQNLNHDAMYWYRQDPGQGLRLIYYSQIVNDFQKGDIAEGYSVSREKKESFPLTVTSAQKNPTAFYLCASSIQGGNNEQFFGPGTRLTVL.

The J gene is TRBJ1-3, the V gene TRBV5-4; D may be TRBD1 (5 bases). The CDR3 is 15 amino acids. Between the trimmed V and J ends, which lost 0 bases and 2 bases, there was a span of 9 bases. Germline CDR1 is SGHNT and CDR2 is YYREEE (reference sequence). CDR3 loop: CASSLAKTAGNTIYF. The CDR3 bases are TGTGCCAGCAGCTTGGCCAAGACAGCTGGAAACACCATATATTTT.

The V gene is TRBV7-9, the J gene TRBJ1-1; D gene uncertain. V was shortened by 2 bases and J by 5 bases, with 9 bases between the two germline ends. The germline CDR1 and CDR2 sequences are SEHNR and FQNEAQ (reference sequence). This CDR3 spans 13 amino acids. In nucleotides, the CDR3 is TGTGCCAGCAGCTTAAAGTTACTTACTGAAGCTTTCTTT. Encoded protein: CASSLKLLTEAFF.

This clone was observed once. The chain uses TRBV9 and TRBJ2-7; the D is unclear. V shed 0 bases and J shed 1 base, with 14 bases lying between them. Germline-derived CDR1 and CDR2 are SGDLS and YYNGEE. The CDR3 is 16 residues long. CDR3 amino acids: CASSVDAAQKSYEQYF. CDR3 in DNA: TGTGCCAGCAGCGTAGATGCGGCGCAGAAATCCTACGAGCAGTACTTC.

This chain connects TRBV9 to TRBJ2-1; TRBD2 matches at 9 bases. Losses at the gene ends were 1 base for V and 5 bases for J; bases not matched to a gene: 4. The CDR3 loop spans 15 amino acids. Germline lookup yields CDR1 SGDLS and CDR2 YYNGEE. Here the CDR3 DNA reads TGTGCCAGCAGCGTACTAGCGGGAAAAAACAATGAGCAGTTCTTC. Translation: CASSVLAGKNNEQFF.